The source of this TCR beta chain is a study of tumor-infiltrating lymphocytes in localized non-small cell lung cancer. Study outcomes and limitations: Not all patients were TCR sequenced, owing to tissue quantity. No link was found between tumor T-cell fraction and recurrence-free survival. Higher tumor T cell infiltration than in uninvolved lung was supported by TCRbeta sequencing.

Data came from immunoSEQ multiplex PCR; TCRdb stores just in-frame clones and leaves some out. Among about 16,000 clones listed, about three quarters were seen once. CDR3 length equals 14 residues. V was pared by 3 bases and J by 3 bases, with 13 bases between. Germline CDR1 reads SQVTM; CDR2 reads ANQGSEA. Only a few counts were recorded for this clone. As yet, its antigen is unknown. The genes are TRBV29-1 and TRBJ2-3; no clear D. This TCR was sampled from a human donor with non-small cell lung cancer. The sample was lung tumor tissue. CDR3 in amino acids: CSVEDGFGTDTQYF. Here the CDR3 DNA reads TGCAGCGTTGAGGATGGCTTTGGGACAGATACGCAGTATTTT.